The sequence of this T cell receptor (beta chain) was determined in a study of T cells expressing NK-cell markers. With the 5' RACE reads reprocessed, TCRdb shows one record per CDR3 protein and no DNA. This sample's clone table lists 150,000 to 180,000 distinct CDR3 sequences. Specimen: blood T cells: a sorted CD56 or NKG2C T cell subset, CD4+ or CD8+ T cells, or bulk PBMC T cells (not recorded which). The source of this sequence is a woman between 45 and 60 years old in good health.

The chain's CDR3 is CATGLAGSGEQFF. The chain recombines TRBV13 with TRBJ2-1; TCRdb's assignment of TRBD2 cannot be checked, as there is no DNA. The CDR3 extends over 13 amino acids. CDR1 is PRHDT, CDR2 FYEKMQ, per germline (reference sequence).